This is a list of T cell receptor beta chains from one sample in a study of T cell responses to AZD1222 COVID-19 vaccine. This table comes from immunoSEQ multiplex PCR, and its TCRdb copy is limited to in-frame clones, with some not included. The table shows about 130,000 clones, with approximately 88% occurring only once. This specimen consisted of peripheral blood, obtained on day 0 of AZD1222 vaccination. The source of these receptors is an adult in good health. CDR3s include the opening cysteine and the closing phenylalanine or tryptophan. The D gene is left open where the match is weak. Some rows mark clone size as missing; the rest say once, few, many or name a class of expanded clone.

>-|-|TRBV27|TRBJ1-2
TGTGCCAGCAGTCCTACCTTCGATAACTATGGCTACACCTTC
CASSPTFDNYGYTF
>TRBD2|-|TRBV5-1|TRBJ2-7
TGCGCCAGCAGCTTGGGCCTACTAGCGGAGAGCTCCTACGAGCAGTACTTC
CASSLGLLAESSYEQYF
>-|-|TRBV4-3|TRBJ2-7
TGCGCCAGCAGCCAAGGTTTGGGACCGACGTGGGAGCAGTACTTC
CASSQGLGPTWEQYF
>-|-|TRBV5-5|TRBJ2-7
TGTGCCAGCAGCAAAAGCTTAGGATATTTCTACGAGCAGTACTTC
CASSKSLGYFYEQYF
>TRBD2|-|TRBV7-9|TRBJ2-1
TGTGCCAGCAGCCCCCGGACTAGCGGGGGTTTAAATGAGCAGTTCTTC
CASSPRTSGGLNEQFF
>TRBD1|-|TRBV7-3|TRBJ1-1
TGTGCCAGCAGCTTAGGTGGGACAGGGTCTGAAGCTTTCTTT
CASSLGGTGSEAFF
>-|-|TRBV4-1|TRBJ1-4
TGCGCCAGCAGCCTCCCCCCTGGGGGTTCGGAAAAACTGTTTTTT
CASSLPPGGSEKLFF
>-|-|TRBV11-3|TRBJ1-3
TGTGCCAGCAGCTTAGGAGCGACTGGAAACACCATATATTTT
CASSLGATGNTIYF
>TRBD2|-|TRBV12-5|TRBJ2-5
TGTGCTAGTGGTCCTCTCCCCGGACTAGCGGGGGGCACTTACTCCCAAGAGACCCAGTACTTC
CASGPLPGLAGGTYSQETQYF
>-|-|TRBV2|TRBJ2-7
TGTGCCAGCAGTGGAGACATCGACGAGCAGTACTTC
CASSGDIDEQYF
>-|-|TRBV5-1|TRBJ1-1
TGCGCCAGCAGCTTGGGTAGTAACACTGAAGCTTTCTTT
CASSLGSNTEAFF
>-|few|TRBV9|TRBJ1-3
TGTGCCAGCAGCGATAAGAATGGTTTAGGGACGGGAAACACCATATATTTT
CASSDKNGLGTGNTIYF
>-|-|TRBV6-5|TRBJ1-6
TGTGCCAGCAGTCGACCCCCCGATTCACCCCTCCACTTT
CASSRPPDSPLHF
>TRBD2|-|TRBV24-1|TRBJ2-5
TGTGCCACCAGTGCTGCGGCGGGGGGGCAAGAGACCCAGTACTTC
CATSAAAGGQETQYF
>-|-|TRBV18|TRBJ2-2
TGTGCCAGCCCTGCTGGGGGGGCCAACACCGGGGAGCTGTTTTTT
CASPAGGANTGELFF
>-|-|TRBV12-3/TRBV12-4|TRBJ1-2
TGTGCCAGCAGTTTCAGCTATGGCTACACCTTC
CASSFSYGYTF
>-|-|TRBV29-1|TRBJ2-2
TGCAGCGCCTCCCCGAGGACCGGGGAGCTGTTTTTT
CSASPRTGELFF
>TRBD2|-|TRBV5-1|TRBJ2-5
TGCGCCAGCAGCAATCTAGCGGGAGGCCAAGAGACCCAGTACTTC
CASSNLAGGQETQYF
>-|-|TRBV5-1|TRBJ1-1
TGCGCCAGCAGCAGGGTGGGAAATGAAGCTTTCTTT
CASSRVGNEAFF
>TRBD1|-|TRBV28|TRBJ2-7
TGTGCCAGCAGAACCCCCGGGACAGGGACGGGAGAGCAGTACTTC
CASRTPGTGTGEQYF
>TRBD1|-|TRBV11-2|TRBJ1-2
TGTGCCAGCACCAGACAGGGAACCTATGGCTACACCTTC
CASTRQGTYGYTF
>-|-|TRBV2|TRBJ2-1
TGTGCCAGCAGTGTGGTGACAGAGCAGTTCTTC
CASSVVTEQFF